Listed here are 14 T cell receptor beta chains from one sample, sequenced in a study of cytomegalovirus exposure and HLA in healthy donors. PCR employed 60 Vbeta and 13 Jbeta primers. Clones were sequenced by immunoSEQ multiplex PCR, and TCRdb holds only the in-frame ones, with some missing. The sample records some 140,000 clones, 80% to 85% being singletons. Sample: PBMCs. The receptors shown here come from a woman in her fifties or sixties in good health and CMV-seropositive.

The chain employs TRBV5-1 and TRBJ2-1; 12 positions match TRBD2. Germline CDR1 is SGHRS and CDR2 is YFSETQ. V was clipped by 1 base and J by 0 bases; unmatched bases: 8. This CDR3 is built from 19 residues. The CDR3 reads CASSLLATSGSVSYNEQFF. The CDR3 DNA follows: TGCGCCAGCAGCTTGTTGGCGACTAGCGGGAGCGTCTCCTACAATGAGCAGTTCTTC.

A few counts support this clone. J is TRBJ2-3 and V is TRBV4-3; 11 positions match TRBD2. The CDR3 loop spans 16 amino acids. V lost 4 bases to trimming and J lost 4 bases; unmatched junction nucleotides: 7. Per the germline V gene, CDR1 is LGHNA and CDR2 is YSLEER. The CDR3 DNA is TGCGCCAGCAGCCGGAATAGCGGGGGGGCCGCAGATACGCAGTATTTT. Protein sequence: CASSRNSGGAADTQYF.

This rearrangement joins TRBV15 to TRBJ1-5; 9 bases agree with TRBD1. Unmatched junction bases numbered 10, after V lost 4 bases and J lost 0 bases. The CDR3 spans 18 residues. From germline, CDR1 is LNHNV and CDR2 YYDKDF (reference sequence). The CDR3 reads CATSTGTGFWDSNQPQHF. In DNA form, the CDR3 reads TGTGCCACCAGCACCGGGACAGGGTTCTGGGATAGCAATCAGCCCCAGCATTTT.

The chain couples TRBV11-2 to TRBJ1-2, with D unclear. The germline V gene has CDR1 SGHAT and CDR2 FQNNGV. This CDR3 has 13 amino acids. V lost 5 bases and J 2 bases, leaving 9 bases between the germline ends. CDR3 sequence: CASSPGGNYGYTF. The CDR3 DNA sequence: TGTGCCAGCAGCCCAGGAGGCAACTATGGCTACACCTTC.

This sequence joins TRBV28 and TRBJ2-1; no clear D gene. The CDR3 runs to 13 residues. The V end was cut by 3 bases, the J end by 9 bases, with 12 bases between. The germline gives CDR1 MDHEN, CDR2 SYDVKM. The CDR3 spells CASSLTPPIEQFF. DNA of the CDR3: TGTGCCAGCAGTTTGACTCCTCCAATTGAGCAGTTCTTC.

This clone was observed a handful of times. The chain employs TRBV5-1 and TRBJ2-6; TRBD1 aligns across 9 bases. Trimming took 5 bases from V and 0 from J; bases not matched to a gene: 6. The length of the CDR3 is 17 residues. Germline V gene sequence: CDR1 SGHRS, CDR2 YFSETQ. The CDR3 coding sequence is TGCGCCAGCAGTGGGGGACAGGGATACTCTGGGGCCAACGTCCTGACTTTC. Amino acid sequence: CASSGGQGYSGANVLTF. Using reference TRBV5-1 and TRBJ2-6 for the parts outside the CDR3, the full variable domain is KAGVTQTPRYLIKTRGQQVTLSCSPISGHRSVSWYQQTPGQGLQFLFEYFSETQRNKGNFPGRFSGRQFSNSRSEMNVSTLELGDSALYLCASSGGQGYSGANVLTFGAGSRLTVL.

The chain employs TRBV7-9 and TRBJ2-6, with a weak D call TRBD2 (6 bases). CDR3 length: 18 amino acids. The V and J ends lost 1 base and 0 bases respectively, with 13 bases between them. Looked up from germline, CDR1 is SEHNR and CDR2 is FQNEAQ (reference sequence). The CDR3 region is CASSLEGRGRSGANVLTF. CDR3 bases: TGTGCCAGCAGCTTAGAGGGGCGGGGCCGCTCTGGGGCCAACGTCCTGACTTTC. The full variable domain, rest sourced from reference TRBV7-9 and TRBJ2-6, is DTGVSQNPRHKITKRGQNVTFRCDPISEHNRLYWYRQTLGQGPEFLTYFQNEAQLEKSRLLSDRFSAERPKGSFSTLEIQRTEQGDSAMYLCASSLEGRGRSGANVLTFGAGSRLTVL.

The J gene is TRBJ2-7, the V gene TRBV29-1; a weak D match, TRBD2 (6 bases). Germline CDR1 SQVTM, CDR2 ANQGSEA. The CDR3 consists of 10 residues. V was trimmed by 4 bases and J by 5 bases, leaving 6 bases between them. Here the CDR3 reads CSVGEDEQYF. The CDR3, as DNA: TGCAGCGTTGGGGAGGACGAGCAGTACTTC.

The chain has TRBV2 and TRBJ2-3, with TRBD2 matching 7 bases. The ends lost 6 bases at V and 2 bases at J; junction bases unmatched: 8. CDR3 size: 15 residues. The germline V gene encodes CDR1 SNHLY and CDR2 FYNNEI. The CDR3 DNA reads TGTGCCAGCAGGCAGCGGGACCACCTCACAGATACGCAGTATTTT. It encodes CASRQRDHLTDTQYF.

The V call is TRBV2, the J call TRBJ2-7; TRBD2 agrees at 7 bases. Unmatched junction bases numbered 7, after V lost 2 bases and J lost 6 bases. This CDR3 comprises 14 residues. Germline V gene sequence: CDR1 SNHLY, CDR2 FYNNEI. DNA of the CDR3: TGTGCCAGCAGTGAATGGGGGAGGGCCTCCGAGCAGTACTTC. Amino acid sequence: CASSEWGRASEQYF.

The CDR3 sequence is CASSFSNYGYTF. In nucleotides, the CDR3 is TGTGCCAGCAGTTTTAGTAACTATGGCTACACCTTC. The chain carries TRBV28 and TRBJ1-2; D gene uncertain. This CDR3 has 12 residues. The V end lost 3 bases, the J end lost 1 base, and 3 bases lay between the germline ends. Germline V gene data show CDR1 as MDHEN and CDR2 as SYDVKM.

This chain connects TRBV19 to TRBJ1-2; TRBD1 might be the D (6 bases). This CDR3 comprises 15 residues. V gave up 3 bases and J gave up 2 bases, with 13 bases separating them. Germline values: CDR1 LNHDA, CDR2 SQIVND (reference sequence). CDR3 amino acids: CASSIARGQNYGYTF. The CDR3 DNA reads TGTGCCAGTAGTATCGCAAGAGGACAGAACTATGGCTACACCTTC.

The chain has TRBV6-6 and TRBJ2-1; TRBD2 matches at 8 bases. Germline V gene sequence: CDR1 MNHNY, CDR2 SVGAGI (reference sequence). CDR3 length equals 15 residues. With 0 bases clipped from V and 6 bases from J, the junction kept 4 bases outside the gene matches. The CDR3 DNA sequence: TGTGCCAGCAGTTACTCGGGAACTAGCGGCAATGAGCAGTTCTTC. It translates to CASSYSGTSGNEQFF.

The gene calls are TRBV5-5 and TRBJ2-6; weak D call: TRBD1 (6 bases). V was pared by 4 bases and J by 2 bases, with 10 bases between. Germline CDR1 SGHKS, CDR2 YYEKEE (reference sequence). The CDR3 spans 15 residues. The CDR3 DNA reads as TGTGCCAGCAGCACATACAGGGCTGGGGCCAACGTCCTGACTTTC. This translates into CASSTYRAGANVLTF.